This TCR beta chain came from a study of blood T cell repertoires in COVID-19. Study-level background: Nucleic acid was either cDNA or gDNA, and it came from T cells, B-cell-depleted T cells, or PBMCs.

Repertoires were generated with immunoSEQ multiplex PCR, while TCRdb's copy carries only in-frame clones and drops some. The data show 150,000 to 200,000 clones, roughly 86% seen once. The sequence was obtained from a woman aged 55-69 years who had recovered from COVID-19. What was sequenced was peripheral blood.

The chain's CDR3 is CASSQGFGLWETQYF. In DNA form, the CDR3 reads TGTGCCAGCAGCCAGGGGTTTGGTTTGTGGGAGACCCAGTACTTC. The J gene is TRBJ2-5, the V gene TRBV11-2; TRBD1 is a possible D gene (6 bases). The CDR3 is 15 residues long. V was pared by 5 bases and J by 5 bases, with 18 bases between. Germline V gene lookup returns CDR1 SGHAT and CDR2 FQNNGV.